This T cell receptor (beta chain) originates from a study of OX40 agonist ivuxolimab in advanced cancers. From germline, CDR1 is MNHEY and CDR2 SVGAGI. Trimming removed 2 bases at V and 8 bases at J, with 15 bases between. CDR3 length: 14 amino acids. About this clone itself: Its specificity is unknown.

Patients were ineligible given autoimmune disease history or systemic immunosuppression. Notes on the study in general: What antigens the expanded peripheral T cells recognized was never established.

Profiled with immunoSEQ multiplex PCR; TCRdb holds only in-frame clones, not every one. The sample lists 45,000 to 65,000 clones, around 87% seen once, with approximately 1.7% in the top ten. The sequence came from an adult with an advanced solid tumor such as melanoma, head and neck, liver or kidney cancer. The rearrangement joins TRBV6-5 to TRBJ1-2, with D perhaps matching TRBD1 (6 bases). Sequences were derived from CD4+ or CD8+ T cells sorted from blood, sampled in a trial of the OX40 agonist ivuxolimab. The CDR3 sequence: CASSYATQGRGYTF. The CDR3 DNA reads TGTGCCAGCAGTTACGCTACACAGGGTCGAGGCTACACCTTC.